This T cell receptor (beta chain) was sequenced in a study of graft-versus-host responses after intestinal transplantation. The wider study: Transplants were multivisceral, liver-intestinal, or isolated intestinal. Study-level points and caveats: Allograft graft-versus-host to host-versus-graft clonal ratios ran high in patients with graft-donor T cell macrochimerism.

Worth noting for this clone: What it binds is not known.

Germline CDR1 is SGDLS and CDR2 is YYNGEE. After removal of 0 bases from V and 4 bases from J, the junction contained 1 base not matched to a gene. This CDR3 is built from 14 residues. TCRdb's table, derived via immunoSEQ multiplex PCR, lists solely in-frame clones and lacks some. The table has around 93,000 clones, around 90% seen once; the top ten hold roughly 5.5%. This clonotype originated in a human donor who received an intestinal transplant. Sequencing used unstimulated CD8+ T cells sorted from spleen or lymph node cells, obtained before intestinal transplant. The chain is built from TRBV9 and TRBJ2-1; 7 bases are a match to TRBD2. CDR3 nucleotides: TGTGCCAGCAGCGTAGTGGGAGGGTACAATGAGCAGTTCTTC. It yields the protein CASSVVGGYNEQFF. Variable domain in full (rest from reference TRBV9 and TRBJ2-1): DSGVTQTPKHLITATGQRVTLRCSPRSGDLSVYWYQQSLDQGLQFLIQYYNGEERAKGNILERFSAQQFPDLHSELNLSSLELGDSALYFCASSVVGGYNEQFFGPGTRLTVL.